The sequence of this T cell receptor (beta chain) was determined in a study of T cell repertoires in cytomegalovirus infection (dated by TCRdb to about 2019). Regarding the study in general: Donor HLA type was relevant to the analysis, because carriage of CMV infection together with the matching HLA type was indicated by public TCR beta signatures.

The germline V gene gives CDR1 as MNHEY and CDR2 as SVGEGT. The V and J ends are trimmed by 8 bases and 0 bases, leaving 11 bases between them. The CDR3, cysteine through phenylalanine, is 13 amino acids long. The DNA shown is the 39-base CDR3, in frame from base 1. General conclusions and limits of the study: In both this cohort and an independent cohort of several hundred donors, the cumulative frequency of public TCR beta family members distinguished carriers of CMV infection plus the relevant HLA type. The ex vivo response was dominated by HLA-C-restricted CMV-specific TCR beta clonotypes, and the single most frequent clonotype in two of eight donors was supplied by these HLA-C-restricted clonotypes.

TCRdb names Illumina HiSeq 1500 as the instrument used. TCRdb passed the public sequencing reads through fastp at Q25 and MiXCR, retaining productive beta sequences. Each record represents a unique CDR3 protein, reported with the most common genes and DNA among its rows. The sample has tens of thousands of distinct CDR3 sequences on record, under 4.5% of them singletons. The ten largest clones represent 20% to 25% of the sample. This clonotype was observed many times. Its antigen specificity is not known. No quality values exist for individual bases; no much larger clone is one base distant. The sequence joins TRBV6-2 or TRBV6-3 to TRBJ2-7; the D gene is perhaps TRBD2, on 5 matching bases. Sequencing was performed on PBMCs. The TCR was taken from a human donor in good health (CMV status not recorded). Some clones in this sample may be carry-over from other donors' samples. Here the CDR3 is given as CASGERSSYEQYF. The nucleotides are TGTGCCAGCGGGGAGAGGAGCTCCTACGAGCAGTACTTC.